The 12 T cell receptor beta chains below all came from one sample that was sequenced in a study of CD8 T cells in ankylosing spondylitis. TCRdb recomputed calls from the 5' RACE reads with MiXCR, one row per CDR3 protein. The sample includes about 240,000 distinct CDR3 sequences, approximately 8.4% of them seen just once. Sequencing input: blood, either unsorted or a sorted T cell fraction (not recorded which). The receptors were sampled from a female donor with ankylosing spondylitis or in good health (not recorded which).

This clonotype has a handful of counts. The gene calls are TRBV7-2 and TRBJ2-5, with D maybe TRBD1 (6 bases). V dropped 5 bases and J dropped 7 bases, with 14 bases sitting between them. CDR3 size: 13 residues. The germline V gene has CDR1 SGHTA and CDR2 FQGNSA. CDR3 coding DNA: TGTGCCAGCAGCACCGGGACATTGGGGACCCAGTACTTC. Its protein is CASSTGTLGTQYF.

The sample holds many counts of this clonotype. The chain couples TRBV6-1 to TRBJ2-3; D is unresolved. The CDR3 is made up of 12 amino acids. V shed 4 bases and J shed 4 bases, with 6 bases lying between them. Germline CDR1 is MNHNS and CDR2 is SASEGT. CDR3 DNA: TGTGCCAGCAGTGTTGAGGCAGATACGCAGTATTTT. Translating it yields CASSVEADTQYF.

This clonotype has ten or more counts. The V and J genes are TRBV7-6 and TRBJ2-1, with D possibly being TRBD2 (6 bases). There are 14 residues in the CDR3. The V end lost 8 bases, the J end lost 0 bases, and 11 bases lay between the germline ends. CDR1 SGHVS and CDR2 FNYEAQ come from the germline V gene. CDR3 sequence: CASWGDSSYNEQFF. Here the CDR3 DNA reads TGTGCCAGCTGGGGGGACTCCTCCTACAATGAGCAGTTCTTC.

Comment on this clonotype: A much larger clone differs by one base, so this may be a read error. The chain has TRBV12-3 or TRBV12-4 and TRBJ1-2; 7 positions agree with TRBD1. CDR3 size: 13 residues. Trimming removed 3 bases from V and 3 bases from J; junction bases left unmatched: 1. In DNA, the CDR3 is TGTGCCAGCAGTTTCGGGACAGACTATGGCTACACCTTC. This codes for CASSFGTDYGYTF.

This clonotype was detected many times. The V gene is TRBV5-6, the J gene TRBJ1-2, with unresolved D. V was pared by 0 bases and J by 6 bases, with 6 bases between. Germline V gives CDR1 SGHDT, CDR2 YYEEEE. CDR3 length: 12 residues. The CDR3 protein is CASSLGADGYTF. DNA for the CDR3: TGTGCCAGCAGCTTGGGGGCGGATGGCTACACCTTC.

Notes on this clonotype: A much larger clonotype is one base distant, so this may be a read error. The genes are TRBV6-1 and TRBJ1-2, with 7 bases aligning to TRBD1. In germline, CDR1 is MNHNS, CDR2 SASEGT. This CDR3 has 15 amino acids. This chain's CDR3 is CASSEAQGDWYDYTF. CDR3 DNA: TGTGCCAGCAGTGAAGCGCAGGGGGATTGGTATGACTACACCTTC.

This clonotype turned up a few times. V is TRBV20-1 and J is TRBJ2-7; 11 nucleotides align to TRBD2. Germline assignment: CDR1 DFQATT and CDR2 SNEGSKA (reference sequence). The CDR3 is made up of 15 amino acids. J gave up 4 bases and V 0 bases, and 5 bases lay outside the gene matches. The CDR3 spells CSARDPGLADYEQYF. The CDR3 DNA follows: TGCAGTGCTAGAGACCCGGGACTAGCGGATTACGAGCAGTACTTC.

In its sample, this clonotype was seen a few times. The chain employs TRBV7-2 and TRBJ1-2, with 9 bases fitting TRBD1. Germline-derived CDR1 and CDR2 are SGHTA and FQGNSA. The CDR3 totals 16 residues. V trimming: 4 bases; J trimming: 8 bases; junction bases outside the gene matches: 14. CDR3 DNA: TGTGCCAGCAGCTCAGAAAAATTGGGACAGGGTGGCGGCTACACCTTC. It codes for CASSSEKLGQGGGYTF.

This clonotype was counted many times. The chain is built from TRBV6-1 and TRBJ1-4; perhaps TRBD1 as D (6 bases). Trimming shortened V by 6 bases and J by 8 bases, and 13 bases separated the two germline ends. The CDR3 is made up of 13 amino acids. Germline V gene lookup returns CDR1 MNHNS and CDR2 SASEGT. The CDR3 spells CASRQGEEEKLFF. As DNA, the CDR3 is TGTGCCAGCAGACAGGGTGAAGAGGAAAAACTGTTTTTT.

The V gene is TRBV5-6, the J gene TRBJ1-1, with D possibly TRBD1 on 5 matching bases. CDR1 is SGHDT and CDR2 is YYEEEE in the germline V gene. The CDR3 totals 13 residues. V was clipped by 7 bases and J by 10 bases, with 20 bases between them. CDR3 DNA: TGTGCCAGCGGCCCCGGACACCTCTGGGGAGCTTTCTTT. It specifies CASGPGHLWGAFF.

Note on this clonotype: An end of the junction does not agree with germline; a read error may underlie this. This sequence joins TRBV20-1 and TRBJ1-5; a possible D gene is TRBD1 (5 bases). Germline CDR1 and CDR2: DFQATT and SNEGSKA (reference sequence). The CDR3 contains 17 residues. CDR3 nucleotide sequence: TGCTGTGCTAGAGATAGCGTTTGGGGACGGCCAAATCAGCCCCAGCATTTT. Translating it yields CCARDSVWGRPNQPQHF.

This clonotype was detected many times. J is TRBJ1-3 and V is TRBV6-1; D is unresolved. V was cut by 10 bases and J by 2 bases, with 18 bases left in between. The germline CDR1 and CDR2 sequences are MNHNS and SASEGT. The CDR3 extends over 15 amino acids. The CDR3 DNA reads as TGTGCCACCCGGGCGAGACACCATACTGGAAACACCATATATTTT. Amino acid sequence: CATRARHHTGNTIYF.